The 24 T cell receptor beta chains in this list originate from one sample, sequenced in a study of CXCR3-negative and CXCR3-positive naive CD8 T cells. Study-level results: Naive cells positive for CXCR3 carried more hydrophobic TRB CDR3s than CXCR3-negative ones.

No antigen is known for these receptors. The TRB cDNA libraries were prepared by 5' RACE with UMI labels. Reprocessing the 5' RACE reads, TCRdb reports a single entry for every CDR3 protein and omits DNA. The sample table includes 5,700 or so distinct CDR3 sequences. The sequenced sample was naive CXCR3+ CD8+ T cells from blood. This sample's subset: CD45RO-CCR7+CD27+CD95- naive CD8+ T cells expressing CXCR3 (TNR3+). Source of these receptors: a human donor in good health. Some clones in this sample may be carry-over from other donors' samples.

The CDR3: CASSLLEEQFF. The rearrangement joins TRBV27 to TRBJ2-1. CDR3 length: 11 amino acids. Per the germline V gene, CDR1 is MNHEY and CDR2 is SMNVEV (reference sequence).

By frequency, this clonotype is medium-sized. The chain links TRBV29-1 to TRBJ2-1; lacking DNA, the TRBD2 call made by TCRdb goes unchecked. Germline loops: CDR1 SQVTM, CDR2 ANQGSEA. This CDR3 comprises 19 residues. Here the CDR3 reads CSVEDLGLAGPSSYNEQFF.

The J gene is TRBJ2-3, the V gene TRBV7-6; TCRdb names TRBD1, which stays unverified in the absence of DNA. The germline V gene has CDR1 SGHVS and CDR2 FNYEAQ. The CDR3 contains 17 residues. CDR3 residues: CASSFGKTGKGTDTQYF.

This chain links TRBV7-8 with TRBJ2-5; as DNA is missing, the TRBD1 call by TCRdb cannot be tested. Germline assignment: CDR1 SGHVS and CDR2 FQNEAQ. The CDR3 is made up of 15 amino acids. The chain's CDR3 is CASSHRTGQGETQYF.

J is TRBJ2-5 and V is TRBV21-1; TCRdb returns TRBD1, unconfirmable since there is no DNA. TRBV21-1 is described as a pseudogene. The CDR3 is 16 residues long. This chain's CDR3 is CASSKGRGLAGETQYF.

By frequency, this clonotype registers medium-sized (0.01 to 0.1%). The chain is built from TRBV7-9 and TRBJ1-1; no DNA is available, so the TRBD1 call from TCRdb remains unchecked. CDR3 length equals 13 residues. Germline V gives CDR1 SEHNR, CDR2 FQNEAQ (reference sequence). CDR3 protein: CATRDRANTEAFF.

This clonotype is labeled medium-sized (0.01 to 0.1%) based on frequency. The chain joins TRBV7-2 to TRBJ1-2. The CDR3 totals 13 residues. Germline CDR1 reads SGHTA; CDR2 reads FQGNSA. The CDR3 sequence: CASSSRLREGYTF.

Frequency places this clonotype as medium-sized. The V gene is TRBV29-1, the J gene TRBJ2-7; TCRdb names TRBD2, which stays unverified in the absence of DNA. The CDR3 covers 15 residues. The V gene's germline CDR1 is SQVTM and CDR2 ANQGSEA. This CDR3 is CSVEEASGQTYEQYF.

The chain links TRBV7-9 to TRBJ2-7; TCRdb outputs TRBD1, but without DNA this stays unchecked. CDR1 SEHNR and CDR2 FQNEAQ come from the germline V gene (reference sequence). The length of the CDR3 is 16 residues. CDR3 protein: CASSSPPSGSTYEQYF.

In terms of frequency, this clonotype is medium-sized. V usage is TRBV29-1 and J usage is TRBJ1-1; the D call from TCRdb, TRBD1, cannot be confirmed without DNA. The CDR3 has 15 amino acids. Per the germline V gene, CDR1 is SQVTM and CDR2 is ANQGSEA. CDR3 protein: CSVTRPPPSGTEAFF.

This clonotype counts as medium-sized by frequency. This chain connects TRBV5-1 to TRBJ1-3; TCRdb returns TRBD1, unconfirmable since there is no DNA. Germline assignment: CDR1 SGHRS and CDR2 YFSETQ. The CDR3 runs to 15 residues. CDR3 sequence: CASTRDRAAGNTIYF. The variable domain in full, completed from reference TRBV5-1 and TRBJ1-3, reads KAGVTQTPRYLIKTRGQQVTLSCSPISGHRSVSWYQQTPGQGLQFLFEYFSETQRNKGNFPGRFSGRQFSNSRSEMNVSTLELGDSALYLCASTRDRAAGNTIYFGEGSWLTVV.

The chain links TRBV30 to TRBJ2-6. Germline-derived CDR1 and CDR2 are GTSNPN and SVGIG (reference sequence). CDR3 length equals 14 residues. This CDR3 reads CAWSTDSGANVLTF.

The CDR3 sequence is CASSQEPGLGYNEQFF. The rearrangement uses TRBV4-1 and TRBJ2-1; TCRdb picks TRBD2, but there is no DNA to check that call. Germline V gene sequence: CDR1 MGHRA, CDR2 YSYEKL. The CDR3 extends over 16 amino acids.

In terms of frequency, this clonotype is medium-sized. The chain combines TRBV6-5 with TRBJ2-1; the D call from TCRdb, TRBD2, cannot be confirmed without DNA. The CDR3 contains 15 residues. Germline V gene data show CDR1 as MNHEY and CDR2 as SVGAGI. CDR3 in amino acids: CASSWVGEDYNEQFF.

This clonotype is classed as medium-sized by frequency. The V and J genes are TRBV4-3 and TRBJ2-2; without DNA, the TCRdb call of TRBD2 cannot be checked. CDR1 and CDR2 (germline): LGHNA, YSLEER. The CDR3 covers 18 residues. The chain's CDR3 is CASSLGLAGGLRTGELFF.

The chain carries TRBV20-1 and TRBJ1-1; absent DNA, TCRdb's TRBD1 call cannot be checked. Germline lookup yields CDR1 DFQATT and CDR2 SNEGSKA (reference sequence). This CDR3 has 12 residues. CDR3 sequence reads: CSASRGATEAFF.

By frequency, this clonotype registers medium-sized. The CDR3 region is CASNGGRASTGELFF. The V call is TRBV12-3 or TRBV12-4, the J call TRBJ2-2; TCRdb selects TRBD2, and the lack of DNA leaves this call unchecked. CDR3 length equals 15 residues.

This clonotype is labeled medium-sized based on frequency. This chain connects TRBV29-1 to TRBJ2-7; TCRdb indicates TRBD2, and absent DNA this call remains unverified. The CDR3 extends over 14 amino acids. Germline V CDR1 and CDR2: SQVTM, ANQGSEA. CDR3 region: CSVEVSQGGYEQYF.

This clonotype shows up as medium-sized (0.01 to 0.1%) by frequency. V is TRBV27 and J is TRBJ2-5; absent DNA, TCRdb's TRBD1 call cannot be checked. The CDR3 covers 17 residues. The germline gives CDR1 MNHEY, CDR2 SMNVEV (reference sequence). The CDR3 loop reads CASSYSTDSGFQETQYF.

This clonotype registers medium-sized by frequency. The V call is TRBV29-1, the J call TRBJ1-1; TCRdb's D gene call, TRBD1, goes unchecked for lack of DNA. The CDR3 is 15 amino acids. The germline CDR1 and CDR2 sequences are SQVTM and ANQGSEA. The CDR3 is CSAPGAGLGNTEAFF.

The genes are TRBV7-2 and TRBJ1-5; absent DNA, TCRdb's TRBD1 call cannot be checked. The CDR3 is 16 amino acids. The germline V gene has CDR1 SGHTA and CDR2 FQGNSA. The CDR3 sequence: CASSLGLGGGNQPQHF.

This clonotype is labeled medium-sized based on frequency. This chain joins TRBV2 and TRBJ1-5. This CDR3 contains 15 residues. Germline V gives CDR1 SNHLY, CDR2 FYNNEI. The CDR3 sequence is CASSEIPGLNQPQHF.

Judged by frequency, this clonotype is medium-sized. CDR3 residues: CSVGGTASEAFF. This chain links TRBV29-1 with TRBJ1-1; without DNA, the TCRdb call of TRBD1 cannot be checked. The germline gives CDR1 SQVTM, CDR2 ANQGSEA. The CDR3 consists of 12 residues.

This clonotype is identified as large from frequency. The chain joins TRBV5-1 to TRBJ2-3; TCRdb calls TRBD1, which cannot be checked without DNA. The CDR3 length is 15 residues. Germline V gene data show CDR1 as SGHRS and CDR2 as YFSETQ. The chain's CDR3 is CASSLDGSTGDTQYF. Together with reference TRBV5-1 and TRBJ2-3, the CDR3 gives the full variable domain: KAGVTQTPRYLIKTRGQQVTLSCSPISGHRSVSWYQQTPGQGLQFLFEYFSETQRNKGNFPGRFSGRQFSNSRSEMNVSTLELGDSALYLCASSLDGSTGDTQYFGPGTRLTVL.